Below are 9 T cell receptor beta chains sequenced from a single sample in a study of blood T cell repertoires in COVID-19 (TCRdb year 2020). The library was built by means of the immunoSEQ multiplex PCR assay. TCRdb stores this immuneACCESS table with in-frame sequences only. Part of the clones is absent; in the studies checked, under half of the shortfall reflects unresolved V genes, and no reason is known for the rest. The sample table contains some 100,000 clones; only one count was recorded for roughly 90% of them. Clones ranked in the top ten supply around 6% of the sample. Sequenced: peripheral blood. These receptor sequences come from a woman aged 55-70 years with acute or convalescent COVID-19.

CDR3 bases: TGTGCCAGCAGCGTAGCCAGGGGGAACACCGGGGAGCTGTTTTTT. Amino acid sequence: CASSVARGNTGELFF. The chain is built from TRBV9 and TRBJ2-2; tentative D call: TRBD1 (6 bases). CDR3 length equals 15 residues. Between the trimmed V and J ends, which lost 0 bases and 1 base, there was a span of 7 bases. Germline V CDR1 and CDR2: SGDLS, YYNGEE. Filled out from reference TRBV9 and TRBJ2-2, the complete variable domain reads DSGVTQTPKHLITATGQRVTLRCSPRSGDLSVYWYQQSLDQGLQFLIQYYNGEERAKGNILERFSAQQFPDLHSELNLSSLELGDSALYFCASSVARGNTGELFFGEGSRLTVL.

The chain links TRBV9 to TRBJ2-3, with 7 bases lining up with TRBD1. This CDR3 comprises 18 residues. With 2 bases clipped from V and 3 bases from J, the junction kept 15 bases outside the gene matches. Germline lookup yields CDR1 SGDLS and CDR2 YYNGEE. Here the CDR3 DNA reads TGTGCCAGCAGCGTTTCGGTTTCTCTTGACAGGGTTACAGATACGCAGTATTTT. Amino acids: CASSVSVSLDRVTDTQYF.

The chain links TRBV19 to TRBJ1-5, with D uncertain. This CDR3 is 14 amino acids long. CDR1 is LNHDA and CDR2 is SQIVND in the germline V gene (reference sequence). Trimming left V 3 bases short and J 0 bases short, with 6 bases between. CDR3 nucleotide sequence: TGTGCCAGTAGTATCGTAGATAGCAATCAGCCCCAGCATTTT. Its translation is CASSIVDSNQPQHF.

This chain joins TRBV6-5 and TRBJ1-2, with D perhaps TRBD1 (5 bases). This CDR3 is 14 amino acids long. Germline V gene data show CDR1 as MNHEY and CDR2 as SVGAGI. Trimming pared 4 bases from V and 4 bases from J, leaving 13 bases between. The DNA for the CDR3 is TGTGCCAGCAGTTCAGGGAGGGGATTCTATGGCTACACCTTC. Translated: CASSSGRGFYGYTF.

This clone was counted a single time. The chain carries TRBV28 and TRBJ1-1, with a possible D match to TRBD1 (5 bases). The CDR3 is 15 residues long. Looked up from germline, CDR1 is MDHEN and CDR2 is SYDVKM. V gave up 4 bases and J gave up 4 bases, with 16 bases separating them. CDR3 amino acids: CASSSAGPGPTEAFF. The CDR3 nucleotides read TGTGCCAGCAGTTCGGCGGGGCCCGGGCCCACTGAAGCTTTCTTT. The full variable domain, its missing parts supplied by reference TRBV28 and TRBJ1-1, is DVKVTQSSRYLVKRTGEKVFLECVQDMDHENMFWYRQDPGLGLRLIYFSYDVKMKEKGDIPEGYSVSREKKERFSLILESASTNQTSMYLCASSSAGPGPTEAFFGQGTRLTVV.

V is TRBV10-3 and J is TRBJ2-3; a possible D gene is TRBD2 (5 bases). The CDR3 contains 14 residues. Trimming took 4 bases from V and 6 from J, leaving 14 bases between them. Germline CDR1 is ENHRY and CDR2 is SYGVKD. CDR3 nucleotide sequence: TGTGCCATCAGTGTGGGTGGAGGTCCGGATACGCAGTATTTT. It codes for CAISVGGGPDTQYF.

The V call is TRBV6-5, the J call TRBJ1-2, with D uncertain. Trimming took off 2 bases at V and 4 bases at J, with 5 bases between the two ends. The CDR3 covers 12 residues. The germline gives CDR1 MNHEY, CDR2 SVGAGI. DNA of the CDR3: TGTGCCAGCAGTTACGGCCCCTATGGCTACACCTTC. Its protein product is CASSYGPYGYTF.

The chain combines TRBV5-4 with TRBJ1-1; TRBD1 matches at 10 bases. Per germline, CDR1 SGHNT and CDR2 YYREEE (reference sequence). The CDR3 runs 15 residues. V shed 3 bases, J shed 1 base, and the junction held 3 bases outside the gene matches. CDR3 in DNA: TGTGCCAGCAGCTCGTGGACAGGGGGGAACACTGAAGCTTTCTTT. Amino acid sequence: CASSSWTGGNTEAFF.

Worth noting for this clone: The same CDR3 is also encoded by other DNA sequences in this sample. The rearrangement uses TRBV11-3 and TRBJ1-1; D not certain. V lost 1 base to trimming and J lost 0 bases, with 9 bases between them. The length of the CDR3 is 15 residues. Germline values: CDR1 SGHNT, CDR2 YENEEA. CDR3 coding DNA: TGTGCCAGCAGCTTAGGAGCAGGTTTGAACACTGAAGCTTTCTTT. It translates to CASSLGAGLNTEAFF.